These 16 T cell receptor beta chains were sequenced from one sample in a study of molecular identifiers for immune sequencing clone quantification. TCRdb independently ran MiXCR on the PCR reads; one entry per CDR3 protein. The sample lists around 300,000 distinct CDR3 sequences; under 25% were seen once. The sample taken for sequencing was naive CD8+ T cells from blood, with Jurkat cell RNA spiked in. Subset noted: FACS-sorted CD8+CD4-CCR7+CD45RA+ naive T cells. Receptor source: a human donor in good health. Some libraries in this study had Jurkat cell RNA spiked in.

On this clonotype itself: A read error may explain this, as a much larger clone is one base away. The V gene is TRBV27, the J gene TRBJ1-1; the D gene is possibly TRBD1 (5 bases). CDR1 is MNHEY and CDR2 is SMNVEV in the germline V gene (reference sequence). There are 14 residues in the CDR3. CDR3 in amino acids: CASSPGGSSSEALF. CDR3 DNA: TGTGCCAGCAGCCCCGGGGGTTCCAGTTCTGAAGCTCTCTTT.

This clonotype was detected many times. CDR3 nucleotide sequence: TGCAGCGTTGTAGGGAGTCGGGGCACTGAAGCTTTCTTT. Encoded protein: CSVVGSRGTEAFF. The chain recombines TRBV29-1 with TRBJ1-1; D gene uncertain. CDR1 is SQVTM, CDR2 ANQGSEA, per germline. The ends were cut back, 4 bases at V and 4 bases at J, with 13 bases in the middle. This CDR3 is 13 amino acids long.

This clonotype has a handful of counts. The chain carries TRBV14 and TRBJ2-5, with unresolved D. V lost 1 base and J lost 2, with 8 bases in between. The CDR3 has 14 amino acids. Germline values: CDR1 SGHDN, CDR2 FVKESK. The CDR3 region has the DNA TGTGCCAGCAGCCAAGGGGGTCCTCAAGAGACCCAGTACTTC. Translating it yields CASSQGGPQETQYF.

In regard to this clonotype: A much larger clone is a single base away; this may be a read error. The chain employs TRBV7-9 and TRBJ2-5; D possibly corresponds to TRBD1 (5 bases). Trimming removed 5 bases at V and 2 bases at J, with 18 bases between. Germline V gene sequence: CDR1 SEHNR, CDR2 FQNEAQ (reference sequence). This CDR3 is 16 amino acids long. In DNA form, the CDR3 reads TGTGCCAGCAGCATAACTCCCGTGACAGCTCAAGAGACCCAGTACTTC. This sequence encodes CASSITPVTAQETQYF.

About this clonotype itself: Relative to the germline gene, one junction end is altered; a read error may explain this. The chain carries TRBV4-1 and TRBJ1-5; D gene ambiguous. Germline values: CDR1 MGHRA, CDR2 YSYEKL. The CDR3 is 15 amino acids. As DNA, the CDR3 is TGCGCCAACAGCCAAGATCGGGCAGAGGCTCAGCCCCAGCATTTT. Its translation is CANSQDRAEAQPQHF.

The chain joins TRBV7-9 to TRBJ2-2; the D gene is possibly TRBD2 (5 bases). The CDR3 has 16 residues. Per the germline V gene, CDR1 is SEHNR and CDR2 is FQNEAQ (reference sequence). Trimming left V 5 bases short and J 1 base short, with 14 bases between. CDR3 bases: TGTGCCAGCAGCCAAATAACTAGGCTGAACACCGGGGAGCTGTTTTTT. Protein: CASSQITRLNTGELFF. The full variable domain, with the rest looked up from reference TRBV7-9 and TRBJ2-2, is DTGVSQNPRHKITKRGQNVTFRCDPISEHNRLYWYRQTLGQGPEFLTYFQNEAQLEKSRLLSDRFSAERPKGSFSTLEIQRTEQGDSAMYLCASSQITRLNTGELFFGEGSRLTVL.

The chain has TRBV3-1 and TRBJ1-2; D remains ambiguous. The CDR3 sequence is 14 residues long. The V gene's germline CDR1 is LGHDT and CDR2 YNNKEL (reference sequence). V lost 4 bases and J lost 8, with 17 bases in between. The CDR3 here is CASSPSSAFEGYTF. The CDR3 DNA reads TGTGCCAGCAGCCCCTCTTCCGCCTTCGAAGGCTACACCTTC.

This clonotype appeared a few times. The rearrangement uses TRBV6-5 and TRBJ1-1; D might be TRBD1 (6 bases). Trimming removed 6 bases at V and 4 bases at J, with 12 bases between. The CDR3 is 13 residues long. From germline, CDR1 is MNHEY and CDR2 SVGAGI. CDR3 region: CASRIGGITEAFF. The CDR3 DNA is TGTGCCAGCAGGATAGGGGGAATCACTGAAGCTTTCTTT.

The chain recombines TRBV11-2 with TRBJ2-3; D is ambiguous. The V and J ends lost 2 bases and 4 bases respectively, with 13 bases between them. Germline V lookup: CDR1 SGHAT, CDR2 FQNNGV. The CDR3 is 15 amino acids. CDR3 nucleotides: TGTGCCAGCAGCTTATTTGGCTCCCGGGCAGATACGCAGTATTTT. It translates to CASSLFGSRADTQYF. The full variable domain, rest sourced from reference TRBV11-2 and TRBJ2-3, is EAGVAQSPRYKIIEKRQSVAFWCNPISGHATLYWYQQILGQGPKLLIQFQNNGVVDDSQLPKDRFSAERLKGVDSTLKIQPAKLEDSAVYLCASSLFGSRADTQYFGPGTRLTVL.

This clonotype was counted at least ten times. The chain couples TRBV7-9 to TRBJ1-1, with TRBD1 as a possible D gene (5 bases). The V and J ends lost 1 base and 4 bases respectively, with 10 bases between them. Germline CDR1 SEHNR, CDR2 FQNEAQ (reference sequence). The CDR3 sequence is 14 residues long. The CDR3 sequence: CASSLGGQITEAFF. The CDR3 region has the DNA TGTGCCAGCAGCTTAGGGGGCCAGATCACTGAAGCTTTCTTT.

This clonotype was picked up a small number of times. This CDR3 is CASSSGSRAQHF. CDR3 nucleotide sequence: TGTGCCAGCAGTTCGGGTTCCAGGGCCCAGCATTTT. V usage is TRBV12-3 or TRBV12-4 and J usage is TRBJ1-5; a weak D match, TRBD1 (5 bases). The germline V and J ends were trimmed by 4 bases and 11 bases, with 12 bases remaining between them. This CDR3 has 12 residues.

On this clonotype: The conserved closing phenylalanine or tryptophan is absent in this CDR3, likely reflecting a read error. V usage is TRBV7-2 and J usage is TRBJ2-5; D remains unclear. The CDR3 totals 13 residues. Germline CDR1 SGHTA, CDR2 FQGNSA. V was shortened by 1 base and J by 1 base, with 4 bases between the two germline ends. CDR3 nucleotide sequence: TGTGCCAGCAGCTTAGGAATCCAAGAGACCCAGTACTTA. This gives the protein CASSLGIQETQYL.

As to this clonotype: A much larger clone differs from this one at a single base, so this may be a read error. J is TRBJ1-2 and V is TRBV7-9; 8 nucleotides line up with TRBD1. The CDR3 consists of 15 residues. Germline-derived CDR1 and CDR2 are SEHNR and FQNEAQ (reference sequence). J was trimmed by 6 bases and V by 0 bases; bases with no gene match: 6. CDR3 protein: CASSLAHDRGDGYTF. Written as DNA, the CDR3 is TGTGCCAGCAGCTTAGCTCATGACAGGGGAGATGGCTACACCTTC.

Comments on this clonotype: A much bigger clone sits one base away, suggesting this may be a read error. The V call is TRBV15, the J call TRBJ1-2; 9 nucleotides match TRBD1. Germline CDR1 is LNHNV and CDR2 is YYDKDF (reference sequence). The V gene end was trimmed by 5 bases and the J gene end by 10 bases; junction bases not matched to a gene: 14. This CDR3 has 15 residues. The CDR3 nucleotides are TGTGCCACCAGCGTCGGGACAGGGAGCGGAGAGGACTACACCTTC. Amino acids: CATSVGTGSGEDYTF.

This clonotype was counted between two and nine times. The genes are TRBV7-6 and TRBJ2-3, with TRBD2 identical over 8 bases. Germline V gene sequence: CDR1 SGHVS, CDR2 FNYEAQ. V dropped 3 bases and J dropped 0; count of bases not matched to a gene: 8. This CDR3 contains 17 residues. The CDR3 is CASSLGPSGPSTDTQYF. The DNA of the CDR3 is TGTGCCAGCAGCTTGGGGCCTAGCGGGCCTAGCACAGATACGCAGTATTTT.

This sequence joins TRBV9 and TRBJ2-3; TRBD2 matches 10 bases. Trimming at V came to 3 bases and at J to 2 bases, leaving 12 bases not matched to a gene. Germline values: CDR1 SGDLS, CDR2 YYNGEE. The CDR3 runs to 18 residues. The DNA for the CDR3 is TGTGCCAGCAGCGGCGCTGGGGGAGCGGGAGGGATCACAGATACGCAGTATTTT. This translates into CASSGAGGAGGITDTQYF.